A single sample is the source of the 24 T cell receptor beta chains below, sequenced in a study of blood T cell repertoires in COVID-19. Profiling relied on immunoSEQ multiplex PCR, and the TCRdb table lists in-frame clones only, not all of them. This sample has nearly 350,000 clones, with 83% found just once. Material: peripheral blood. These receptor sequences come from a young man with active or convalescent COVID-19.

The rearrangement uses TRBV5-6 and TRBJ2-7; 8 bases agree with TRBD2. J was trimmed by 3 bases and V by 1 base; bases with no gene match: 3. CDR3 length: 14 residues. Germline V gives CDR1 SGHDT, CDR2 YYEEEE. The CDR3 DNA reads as TGTGCCAGCAGCTTGCTAGCGGGCGGCTACGAGCAGTACTTC. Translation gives CASSLLAGGYEQYF.

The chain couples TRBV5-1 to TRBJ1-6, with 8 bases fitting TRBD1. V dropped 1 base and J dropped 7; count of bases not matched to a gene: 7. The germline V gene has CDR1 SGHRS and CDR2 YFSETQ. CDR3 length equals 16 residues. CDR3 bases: TGCGCCAGCAGCTTGTGGCCCGACAGGGGAAATTCACCCCTCCACTTT. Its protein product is CASSLWPDRGNSPLHF. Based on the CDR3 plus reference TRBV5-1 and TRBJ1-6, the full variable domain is KAGVTQTPRYLIKTRGQQVTLSCSPISGHRSVSWYQQTPGQGLQFLFEYFSETQRNKGNFPGRFSGRQFSNSRSEMNVSTLELGDSALYLCASSLWPDRGNSPLHFGNGTRLTVT.

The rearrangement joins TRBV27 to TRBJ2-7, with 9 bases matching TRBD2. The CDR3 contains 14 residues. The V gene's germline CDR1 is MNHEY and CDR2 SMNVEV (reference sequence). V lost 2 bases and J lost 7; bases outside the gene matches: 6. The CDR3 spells CASSLAGGRGEQYF. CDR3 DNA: TGTGCCAGCAGTTTAGCGGGGGGGCGAGGGGAGCAGTACTTC.

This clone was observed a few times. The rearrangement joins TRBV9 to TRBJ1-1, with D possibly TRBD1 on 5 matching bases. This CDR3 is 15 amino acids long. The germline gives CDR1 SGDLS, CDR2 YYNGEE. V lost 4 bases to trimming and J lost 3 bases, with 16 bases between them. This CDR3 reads CASSPGRGRDTEAFF. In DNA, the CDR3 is TGTGCCAGCAGCCCAGGGCGGGGCAGGGACACTGAAGCTTTCTTT.

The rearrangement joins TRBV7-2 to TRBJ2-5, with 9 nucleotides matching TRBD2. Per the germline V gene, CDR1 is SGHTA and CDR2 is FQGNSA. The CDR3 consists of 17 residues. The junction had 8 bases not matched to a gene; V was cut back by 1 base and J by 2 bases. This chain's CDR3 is CASSLGGLAGLQETQYF. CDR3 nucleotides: TGTGCCAGCAGCTTAGGGGGGCTAGCGGGACTACAAGAGACCCAGTACTTC.

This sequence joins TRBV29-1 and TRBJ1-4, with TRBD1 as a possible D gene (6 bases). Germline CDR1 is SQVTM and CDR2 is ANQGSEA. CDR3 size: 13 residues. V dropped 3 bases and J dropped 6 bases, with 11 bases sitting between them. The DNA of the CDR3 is TGCAGCGTTGAGTTCCAGGGGTATGAAAAACTGTTTTTT. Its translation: CSVEFQGYEKLFF.

The CDR3 DNA sequence: TGTGCCAGCAGTAGTACAGGGGGCCGGGGTGAAAAACTGTTTTTT. Amino acid sequence: CASSSTGGRGEKLFF. The chain links TRBV28 to TRBJ1-4, with 9 bases identical to TRBD1. This CDR3 is built from 15 residues. With 5 bases clipped from V and 7 bases from J, the junction kept 8 bases outside the gene matches. Looked up from germline, CDR1 is MDHEN and CDR2 is SYDVKM. Based on the CDR3 plus reference TRBV28 and TRBJ1-4, the full variable domain is DVKVTQSSRYLVKRTGEKVFLECVQDMDHENMFWYRQDPGLGLRLIYFSYDVKMKEKGDIPEGYSVSREKKERFSLILESASTNQTSMYLCASSSTGGRGEKLFFGSGTQLSVL.

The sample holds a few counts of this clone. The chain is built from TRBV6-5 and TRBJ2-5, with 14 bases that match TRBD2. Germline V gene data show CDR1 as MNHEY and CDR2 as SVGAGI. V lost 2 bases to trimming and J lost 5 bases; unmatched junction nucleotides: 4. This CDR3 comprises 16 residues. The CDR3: CASSYGGLAGVETQYF. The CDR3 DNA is TGTGCCAGCAGTTACGGGGGACTAGCGGGAGTTGAGACCCAGTACTTC.

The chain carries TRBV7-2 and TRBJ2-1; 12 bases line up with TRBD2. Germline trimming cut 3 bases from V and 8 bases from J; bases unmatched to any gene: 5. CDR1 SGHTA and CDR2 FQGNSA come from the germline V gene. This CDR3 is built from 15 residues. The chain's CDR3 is CASSLGPSGRDEQFF. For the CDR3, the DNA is TGTGCCAGCAGCTTGGGCCCTAGCGGGAGGGATGAGCAGTTCTTC. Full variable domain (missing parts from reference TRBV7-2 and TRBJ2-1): GAGVSQSPSNKVTEKGKDVELRCDPISGHTALYWYRQSLGQGLEFLIYFQGNSAPDKSGLPSDRFSAERTGGSVSTLTIQRTQQEDSAVYLCASSLGPSGRDEQFFGPGTRLTVL.

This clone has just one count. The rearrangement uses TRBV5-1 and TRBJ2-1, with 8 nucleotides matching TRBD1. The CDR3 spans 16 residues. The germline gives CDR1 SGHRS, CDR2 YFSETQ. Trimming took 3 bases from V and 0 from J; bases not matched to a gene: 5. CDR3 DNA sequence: TGCGCCAGCAGCTATACAGGGGGGTTCTCCTACAATGAGCAGTTCTTC. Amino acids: CASSYTGGFSYNEQFF.

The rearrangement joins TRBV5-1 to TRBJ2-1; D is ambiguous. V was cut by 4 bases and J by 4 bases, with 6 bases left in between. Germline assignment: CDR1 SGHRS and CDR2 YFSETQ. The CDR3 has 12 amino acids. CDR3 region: CASSLEYNEQFF. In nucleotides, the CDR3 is TGCGCCAGCAGCCTAGAATACAATGAGCAGTTCTTC. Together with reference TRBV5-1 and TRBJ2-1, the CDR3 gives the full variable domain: KAGVTQTPRYLIKTRGQQVTLSCSPISGHRSVSWYQQTPGQGLQFLFEYFSETQRNKGNFPGRFSGRQFSNSRSEMNVSTLELGDSALYLCASSLEYNEQFFGPGTRLTVL.

For the CDR3, the DNA is TGTGCCAGCAGCCAACAGGGTCGTAGTGAAGCTTTCTTT. Translating gives CASSQQGRSEAFF. This chain joins TRBV3-1 (or the pseudogene TRBV3-2) and TRBJ1-1; perhaps TRBD1 as D (5 bases). From germline, CDR1 is LGHDT and CDR2 YNNKEL (reference sequence). The germline V and J ends were trimmed by 2 bases and 7 bases, with 11 bases remaining between them. This CDR3 comprises 13 residues.

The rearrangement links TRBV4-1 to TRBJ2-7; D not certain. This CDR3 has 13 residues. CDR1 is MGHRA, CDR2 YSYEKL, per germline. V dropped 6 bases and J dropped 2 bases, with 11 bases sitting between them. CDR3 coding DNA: TGCGCCAGCAGGACGAGGCCGACCTACGAGCAGTACTTC. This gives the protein CASRTRPTYEQYF.

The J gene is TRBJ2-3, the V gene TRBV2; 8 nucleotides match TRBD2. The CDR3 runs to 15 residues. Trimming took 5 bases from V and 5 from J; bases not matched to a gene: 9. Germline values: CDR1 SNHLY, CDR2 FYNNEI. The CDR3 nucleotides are TGTGCCAGCAGTCGGGGGGGGACGGTGGGAGATACGCAGTATTTT. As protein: CASSRGGTVGDTQYF. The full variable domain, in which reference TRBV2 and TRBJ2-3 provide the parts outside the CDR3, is EPEVTQTPSHQVTQMGQEVILRCVPISNHLYFYWYRQILGQKVEFLVSFYNNEISEKSEIFDDQFSVERPDGSNFTLKIRSTKLEDSAMYFCASSRGGTVGDTQYFGPGTRLTVL.

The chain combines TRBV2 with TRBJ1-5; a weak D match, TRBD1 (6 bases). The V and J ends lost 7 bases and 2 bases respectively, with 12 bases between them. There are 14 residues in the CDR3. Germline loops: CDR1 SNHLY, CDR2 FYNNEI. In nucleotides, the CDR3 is TGTGCCAGCAACGGCGAGGGGGGCAATCAGCCCCAGCATTTT. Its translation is CASNGEGGNQPQHF.

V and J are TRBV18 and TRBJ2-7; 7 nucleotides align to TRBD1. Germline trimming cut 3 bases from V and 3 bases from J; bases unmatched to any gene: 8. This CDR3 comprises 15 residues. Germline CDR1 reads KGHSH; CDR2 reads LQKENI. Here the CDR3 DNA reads TGTGCCAGCTCACCTTCAGGGGGAAGGGACTACGAGCAGTACTTC. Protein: CASSPSGGRDYEQYF.

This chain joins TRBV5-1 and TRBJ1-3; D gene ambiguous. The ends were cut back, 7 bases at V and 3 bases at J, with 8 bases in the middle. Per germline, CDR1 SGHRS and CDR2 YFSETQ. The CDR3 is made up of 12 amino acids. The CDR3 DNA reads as TGCGCCAGCCCCCTAGATGGAAACACCATATATTTT. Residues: CASPLDGNTIYF.

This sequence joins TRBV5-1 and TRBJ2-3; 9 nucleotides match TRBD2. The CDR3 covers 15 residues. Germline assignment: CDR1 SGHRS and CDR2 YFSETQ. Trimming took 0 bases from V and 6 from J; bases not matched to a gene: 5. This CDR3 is CASSLVLAGTDTQYF. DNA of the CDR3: TGCGCCAGCAGCTTGGTTCTAGCGGGGACGGATACGCAGTATTTT.

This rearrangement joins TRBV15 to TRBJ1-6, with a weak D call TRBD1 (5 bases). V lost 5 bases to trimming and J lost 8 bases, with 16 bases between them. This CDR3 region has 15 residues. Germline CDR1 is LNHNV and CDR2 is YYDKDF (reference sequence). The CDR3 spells CATSAGFAGYSPLHF. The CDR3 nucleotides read TGTGCCACCAGCGCAGGGTTTGCGGGGTATTCACCCCTCCACTTT. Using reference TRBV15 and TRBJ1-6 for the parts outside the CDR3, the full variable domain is DAMVIQNPRYQVTQFGKPVTLSCSQTLNHNVMYWYQQKSSQAPKLLFHYYDKDFNNEADTPDNFQSRRPNTSFCFLDIRSPGLGDTAMYLCATSAGFAGYSPLHFGNGTRLTVT.

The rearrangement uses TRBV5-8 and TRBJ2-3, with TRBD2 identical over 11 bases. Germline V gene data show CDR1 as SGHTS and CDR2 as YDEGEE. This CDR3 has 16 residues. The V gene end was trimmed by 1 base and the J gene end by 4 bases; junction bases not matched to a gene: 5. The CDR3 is CASSLITSGSADTQYF. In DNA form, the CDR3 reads TGTGCCAGCAGCTTGATTACTAGCGGGAGTGCAGATACGCAGTATTTT.

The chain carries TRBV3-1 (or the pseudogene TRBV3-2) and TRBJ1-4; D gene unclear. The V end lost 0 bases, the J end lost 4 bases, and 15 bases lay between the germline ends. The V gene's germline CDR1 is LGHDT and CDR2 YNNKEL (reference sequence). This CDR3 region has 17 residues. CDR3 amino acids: CASSQDPSSGFNEKLFF. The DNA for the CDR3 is TGTGCCAGCAGCCAAGATCCCTCTTCGGGGTTTAATGAAAAACTGTTTTTT.

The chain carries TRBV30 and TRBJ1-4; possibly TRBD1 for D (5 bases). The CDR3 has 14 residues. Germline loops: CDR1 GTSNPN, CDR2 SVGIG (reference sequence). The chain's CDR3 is CAVTGDPGNEKLFF. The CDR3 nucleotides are TGTGCTGTAACAGGTGACCCCGGGAATGAAAAACTGTTTTTT.

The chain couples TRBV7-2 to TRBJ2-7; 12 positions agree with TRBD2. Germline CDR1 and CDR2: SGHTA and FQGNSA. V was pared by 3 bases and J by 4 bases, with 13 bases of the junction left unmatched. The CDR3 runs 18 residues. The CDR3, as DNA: TGTGCCAGCAGCTTGGCTATGAGACTAGCGGGGGTGGGGTACGAGCAGTACTTC. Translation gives CASSLAMRLAGVGYEQYF.

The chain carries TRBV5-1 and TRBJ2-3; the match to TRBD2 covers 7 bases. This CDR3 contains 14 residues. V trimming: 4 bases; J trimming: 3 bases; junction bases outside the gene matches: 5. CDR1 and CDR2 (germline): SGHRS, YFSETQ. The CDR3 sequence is CASSIGLETDTQYF. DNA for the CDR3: TGCGCCAGCAGCATCGGACTAGAAACAGATACGCAGTATTTT.